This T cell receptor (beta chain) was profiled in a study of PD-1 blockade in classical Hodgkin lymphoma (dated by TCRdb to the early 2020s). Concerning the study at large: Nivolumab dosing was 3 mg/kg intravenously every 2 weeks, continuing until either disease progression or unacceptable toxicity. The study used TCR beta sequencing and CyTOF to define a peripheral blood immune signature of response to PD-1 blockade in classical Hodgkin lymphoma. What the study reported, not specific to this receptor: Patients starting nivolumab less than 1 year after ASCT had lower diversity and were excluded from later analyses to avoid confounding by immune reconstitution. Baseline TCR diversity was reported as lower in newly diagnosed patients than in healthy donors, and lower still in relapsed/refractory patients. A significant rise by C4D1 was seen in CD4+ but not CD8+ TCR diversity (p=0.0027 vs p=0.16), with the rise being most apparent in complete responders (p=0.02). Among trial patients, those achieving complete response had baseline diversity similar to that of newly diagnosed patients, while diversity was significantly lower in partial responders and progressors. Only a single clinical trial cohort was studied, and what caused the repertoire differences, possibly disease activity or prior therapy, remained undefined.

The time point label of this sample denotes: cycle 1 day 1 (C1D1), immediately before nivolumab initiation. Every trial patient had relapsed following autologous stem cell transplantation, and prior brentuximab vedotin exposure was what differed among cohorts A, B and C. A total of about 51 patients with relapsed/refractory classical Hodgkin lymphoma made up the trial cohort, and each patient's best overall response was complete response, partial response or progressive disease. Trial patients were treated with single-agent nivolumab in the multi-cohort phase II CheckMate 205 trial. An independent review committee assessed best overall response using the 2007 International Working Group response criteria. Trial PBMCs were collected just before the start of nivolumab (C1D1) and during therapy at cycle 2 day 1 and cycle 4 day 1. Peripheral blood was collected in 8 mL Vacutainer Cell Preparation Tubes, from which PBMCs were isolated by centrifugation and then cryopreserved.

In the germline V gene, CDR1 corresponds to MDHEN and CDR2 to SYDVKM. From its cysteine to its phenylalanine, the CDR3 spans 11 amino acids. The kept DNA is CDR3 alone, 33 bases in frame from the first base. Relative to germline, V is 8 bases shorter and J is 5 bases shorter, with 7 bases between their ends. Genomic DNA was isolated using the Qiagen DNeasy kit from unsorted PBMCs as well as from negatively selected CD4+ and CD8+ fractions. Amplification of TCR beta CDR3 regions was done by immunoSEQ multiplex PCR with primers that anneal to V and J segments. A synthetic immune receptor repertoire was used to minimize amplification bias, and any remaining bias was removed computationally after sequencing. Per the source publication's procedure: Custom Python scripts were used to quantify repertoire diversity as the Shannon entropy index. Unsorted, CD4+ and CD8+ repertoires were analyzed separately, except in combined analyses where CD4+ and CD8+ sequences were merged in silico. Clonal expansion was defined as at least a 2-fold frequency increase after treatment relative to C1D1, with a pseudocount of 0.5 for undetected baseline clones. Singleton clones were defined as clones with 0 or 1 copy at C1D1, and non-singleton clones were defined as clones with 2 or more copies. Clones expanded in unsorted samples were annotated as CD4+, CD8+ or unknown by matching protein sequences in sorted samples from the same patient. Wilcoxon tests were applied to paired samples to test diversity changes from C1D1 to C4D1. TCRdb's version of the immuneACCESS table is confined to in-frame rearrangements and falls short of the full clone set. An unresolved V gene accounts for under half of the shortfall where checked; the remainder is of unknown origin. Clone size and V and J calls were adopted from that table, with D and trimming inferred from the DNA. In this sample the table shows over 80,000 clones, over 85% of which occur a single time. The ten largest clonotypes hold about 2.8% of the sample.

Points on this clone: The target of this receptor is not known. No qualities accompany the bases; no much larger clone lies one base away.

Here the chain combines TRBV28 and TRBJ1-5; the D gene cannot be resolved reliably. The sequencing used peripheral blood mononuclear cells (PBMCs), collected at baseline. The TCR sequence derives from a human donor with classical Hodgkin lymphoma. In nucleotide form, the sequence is TGTGCCAGCTTCTCCGATCAGCCCCAGCATTTT. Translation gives CASFSDQPQHF.